Below are 22 T cell receptor beta chains sequenced from a single sample in a study of naive and memory T cell subsets. A UMI-containing oligonucleotide was joined by 3' ligation to the TCR cDNA template. Four PCR rounds used nested alpha and beta constant region primers plus the SP2 primer. TCRdb fed the 5' RACE reads into MiXCR, producing one record per CDR3 protein. The sample yields more than 55,000 distinct CDR3 sequences, 7.6% seen once. The receptors shown here come from a female donor in good health.

In its sample, this clonotype was seen a few times. The chain links TRBV20-1 to TRBJ2-1, with TRBD2 identical over 9 bases. Per germline, CDR1 DFQATT and CDR2 SNEGSKA (reference sequence). CDR3 length: 15 residues. V lost 3 bases to trimming and J lost 8 bases; unmatched junction nucleotides: 11. For the CDR3, the DNA is TGCAGTGCTAGGAGCGGGGGGCAAGCTTTGCATGAGCAGTTCTTC. Translating gives CSARSGGQALHEQFF.

To note about this clonotype: A much larger clonotype is one base distant, so this may be a read error. The chain recombines TRBV6-5 with TRBJ1-1; D is unresolved. In germline, CDR1 is MNHEY, CDR2 SVGAGI. There are 15 residues in the CDR3. The V end lost 2 bases, the J end lost 3 bases, and 13 bases lay between the germline ends. This CDR3 is CASSYSGEGHTEAFF. In DNA, the CDR3 is TGTGCCAGCAGTTACAGCGGTGAAGGGCACACTGAAGCTTTCTTT.

This clonotype came up many times. V usage is TRBV20-1 and J usage is TRBJ2-3, with D uncertain. This CDR3 has 14 amino acids. CDR1 DFQATT and CDR2 SNEGSKA come from the germline V gene (reference sequence). The V and J ends lost 3 bases and 2 bases respectively, with 12 bases between them. This CDR3 is CSARPMRVTDTQYF. Here the CDR3 DNA reads TGCAGTGCTAGGCCCATGAGAGTCACAGATACGCAGTATTTT.

This clonotype appeared many times. This sequence joins TRBV7-6 and TRBJ2-2; the D gene is possibly TRBD2 (5 bases). The CDR3 has 17 residues. Between the trimmed V and J ends, which lost 5 bases and 1 base, there was a span of 17 bases. From germline, CDR1 is SGHVS and CDR2 FNYEAQ. CDR3 protein: CASSPSWRSLNTGELFF. The CDR3 nucleotides are TGTGCCAGCAGCCCAAGTTGGAGGAGTTTGAACACCGGGGAGCTGTTTTTT.

The sample holds many counts of this clonotype. The J gene is TRBJ1-2, the V gene TRBV29-1, with a possible D match to TRBD1 (6 bases). The V end lost 0 bases, the J end lost 6 bases, and 8 bases lay between the germline ends. The CDR3 sequence is 12 residues long. Per germline, CDR1 SQVTM and CDR2 ANQGSEA. CDR3 coding DNA: TGCAGCGTTGAAGATACAGGGAATGGCTACACCTTC. This sequence encodes CSVEDTGNGYTF.

This clonotype was seen repeatedly, ten times or more. The chain links TRBV20-1 to TRBJ2-3, with D perhaps TRBD2 (9 bases). The CDR3 has 13 residues. V lost 5 bases to trimming and J lost 6 bases, with 15 bases between them. Germline-derived CDR1 and CDR2 are DFQATT and SNEGSKA (reference sequence). In nucleotides, the CDR3 is TGCAGTGCTCCTAGCGGGGACAGGGATACGCAGTATTTT. Its translation is CSAPSGDRDTQYF.

This clonotype was found a few times. V gene TRBV10-3 combines with J gene TRBJ2-1; weak D call: TRBD1 (6 bases). The germline V gene encodes CDR1 ENHRY and CDR2 SYGVKD. Trimming removed 6 bases from V and 1 base from J, with 16 bases in between. CDR3 length: 16 amino acids. Written as DNA, the CDR3 is TGTGCCATCAGGGCTGGGACAATCGATTCCTACAATGAGCAGTTCTTC. Translated: CAIRAGTIDSYNEQFF.

This clonotype came up a few times. The chain carries TRBV12-3 or TRBV12-4 and TRBJ1-1; 7 nucleotides line up with TRBD1. Unmatched junction bases numbered 10, after V lost 5 bases and J lost 4 bases. The CDR3 spans 15 residues. The chain's CDR3 is CASSARQGRGTEAFF. CDR3 nucleotide sequence: TGTGCCAGCAGTGCAAGACAGGGAAGGGGCACTGAAGCTTTCTTT.

A word on this clonotype: No conserved phenylalanine or tryptophan is present at the end of the CDR3, so a read error is the likely explanation. The rearrangement uses TRBV12-3 or TRBV12-4 and TRBJ1-5; D remains unclear. The CDR3 is 13 amino acids. Trimming shortened V by 3 bases and J by 4 bases, and 7 bases separated the two germline ends. Here the CDR3 reads CASSFSGNQPQHL. The CDR3 DNA is TGTGCCAGCAGTTTCTCGGGGAATCAGCCCCAGCATCTT.

This clonotype was recorded many times. The chain joins TRBV20-1 to TRBJ2-7; the match to TRBD1 covers 7 bases. The V and J ends lost 6 bases and 2 bases, in that order; junction bases with no gene match: 7. The CDR3 spans 13 residues. CDR1 is DFQATT and CDR2 is SNEGSKA in the germline V gene (reference sequence). CDR3 nucleotide sequence: TGCAGTGCAGTGGGAGACAGGGCCTACGAGCAGTACTTC. Its translation: CSAVGDRAYEQYF.

In this sample, this clonotype turned up a few times. The V and J genes are TRBV28 and TRBJ2-7; D is undetermined. V was cut by 2 bases and J by 6 bases, with 11 bases left in between. CDR1 MDHEN and CDR2 SYDVKM come from the germline V gene. CDR3 length: 13 amino acids. In nucleotides, the CDR3 is TGTGCCAGCAGTTTAGGGCAGAACCTCGAGCAGTACTTC. Translating it yields CASSLGQNLEQYF.

The V gene is TRBV20-1, the J gene TRBJ1-1; no definite D call. V lost 2 bases and J 6 bases, leaving 10 bases between the germline ends. Looked up from germline, CDR1 is DFQATT and CDR2 is SNEGSKA (reference sequence). The CDR3 contains 12 residues. CDR3 nucleotide sequence: TGCAGTGCTAGAAGGGTTGTCGCTGAAGCTTTCTTT. This translates into CSARRVVAEAFF.

V is TRBV12-3 or TRBV12-4 and J is TRBJ2-3, with TRBD2 identical over 9 bases. Unmatched junction bases numbered 12, after V lost 2 bases and J lost 0 bases. This CDR3 is 19 amino acids long. The CDR3 loop is CASSLKMRTSATSTDTQYF. In DNA, the CDR3 is TGTGCCAGCAGTTTAAAGATGCGGACTAGCGCAACTAGCACAGATACGCAGTATTTT.

In this sample, this clonotype turned up many times. V and J are TRBV12-3 or TRBV12-4 and TRBJ2-2; 8 bases line up with TRBD1. Trimming took 3 bases from V and 7 from J; bases not matched to a gene: 4. The length of the CDR3 is 14 residues. CDR3 residues: CASSLNRGFGELFF. CDR3 sequence (DNA): TGTGCCAGCAGTTTGAACAGGGGGTTCGGGGAGCTGTTTTTT.

In its sample, this clonotype was seen a few times. This chain links TRBV5-6 with TRBJ2-2; no definite D call. Germline V CDR1 and CDR2: SGHDT, YYEEEE. The CDR3 loop spans 12 amino acids. V shed 2 bases and J shed 3 bases, with 2 bases lying between them. CDR3 nucleotide sequence: TGTGCCAGCAGCTTCTACACCGGGGAGCTGTTTTTT. Protein product: CASSFYTGELFF.

This clonotype has at least ten counts. This chain uses TRBV12-3 or TRBV12-4 with TRBJ2-2, with D perhaps matching TRBD1 (6 bases). V dropped 4 bases and J dropped 1 base, with 13 bases sitting between them. The CDR3 contains 16 residues. CDR3: CASSSGQQLNTGELFF. CDR3 DNA sequence: TGTGCCAGCAGTTCAGGACAGCAACTGAACACCGGGGAGCTGTTTTTT.

This clonotype has a count of ten or more. V is TRBV12-3 or TRBV12-4 and J is TRBJ2-3, with no clear D. Trimming shortened V by 2 bases and J by 2 bases, and 11 bases separated the two germline ends. The CDR3 spans 15 residues. The DNA of the CDR3 is TGTGCCAGCAGTTTACCCCTTACCCACACAGATACGCAGTATTTT. Translated: CASSLPLTHTDTQYF.

V is TRBV6-2 or TRBV6-3 and J is TRBJ2-1; D perhaps matches TRBD2 (6 bases). The CDR3 has 13 amino acids. Germline V gives CDR1 MNHEY, CDR2 SVGEGT. Trimming removed 6 bases at V and 6 bases at J, with 12 bases between. The CDR3 reads CASREAGRNEQFF. As DNA, the CDR3 is TGTGCCAGCAGAGAAGCGGGCCGCAATGAGCAGTTCTTC.

This clonotype turned up a few times. A clone one base away is much larger, so this may be a read error. The genes are TRBV5-4 and TRBJ1-2, with D hard to call. Looked up from germline, CDR1 is SGHNT and CDR2 is YYREEE (reference sequence). The CDR3 has 16 amino acids. The CDR3 DNA is TGTGCCAGCAGCTCAGACCAAGGGTTCCGATCCTATGGCGACACCTTC. Its protein product is CASSSDQGFRSYGDTF.

This clonotype has ten or more counts. The V gene is TRBV7-3, the J gene TRBJ1-2; D is perhaps TRBD1 (5 bases). This CDR3 contains 15 residues. The germline V gene encodes CDR1 SGHTA and CDR2 FQGTGA. V was pared by 1 base and J by 8 bases, with 17 bases between. The CDR3 nucleotides are TGTGCCAGCAGCTTAAGCGACAGCCAATTTGAGGGCTACACCTTC. It specifies CASSLSDSQFEGYTF.

This chain joins TRBV6-6 and TRBJ2-7; no clear D. The germline CDR1 and CDR2 sequences are MNHNY and SVGAGI (reference sequence). V dropped 0 bases and J dropped 2 bases, with 8 bases sitting between them. The CDR3 covers 14 residues. The CDR3 protein is CASSYSSRTYEQYF. The CDR3 nucleotides read TGTGCCAGCAGTTACTCGTCCAGGACCTACGAGCAGTACTTC.

The chain combines TRBV10-3 with TRBJ2-3; the D gene is possibly TRBD1 (6 bases). CDR1 and CDR2 from the germline V gene are ENHRY and SYGVKD. This CDR3 region has 15 residues. The V end lost 7 bases, the J end lost 4 bases, and 18 bases lay between the germline ends. The CDR3 DNA follows: TGTGCCATCAAGGATCAGGGGACGCGAGCAGATACGCAGTATTTT. Amino acids: CAIKDQGTRADTQYF.